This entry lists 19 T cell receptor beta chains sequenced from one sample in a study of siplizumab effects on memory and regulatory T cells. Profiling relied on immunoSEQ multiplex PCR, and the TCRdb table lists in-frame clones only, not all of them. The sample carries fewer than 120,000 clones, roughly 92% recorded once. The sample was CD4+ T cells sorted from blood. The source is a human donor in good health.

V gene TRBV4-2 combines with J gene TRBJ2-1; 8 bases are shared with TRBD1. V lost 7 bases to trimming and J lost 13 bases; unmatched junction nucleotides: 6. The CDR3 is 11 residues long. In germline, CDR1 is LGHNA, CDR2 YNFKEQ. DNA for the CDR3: TGTGCCAGCACGGGACAGGAATCACAGTTCTTC. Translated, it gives CASTGQESQFF.

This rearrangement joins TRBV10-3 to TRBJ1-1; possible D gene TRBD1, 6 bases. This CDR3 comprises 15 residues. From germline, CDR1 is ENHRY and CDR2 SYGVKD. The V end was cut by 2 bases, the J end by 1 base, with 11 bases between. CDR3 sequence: CAISEPWGQNTEAFF. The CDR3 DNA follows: TGTGCCATCAGTGAGCCGTGGGGGCAGAACACTGAAGCTTTCTTT.

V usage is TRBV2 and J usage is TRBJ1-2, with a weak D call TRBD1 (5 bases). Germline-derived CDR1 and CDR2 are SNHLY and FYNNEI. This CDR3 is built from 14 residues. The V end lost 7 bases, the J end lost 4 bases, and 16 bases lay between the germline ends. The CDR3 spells CASIPWRQGYGYTF. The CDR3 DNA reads TGTGCCAGCATTCCCTGGAGGCAGGGCTATGGCTACACCTTC.

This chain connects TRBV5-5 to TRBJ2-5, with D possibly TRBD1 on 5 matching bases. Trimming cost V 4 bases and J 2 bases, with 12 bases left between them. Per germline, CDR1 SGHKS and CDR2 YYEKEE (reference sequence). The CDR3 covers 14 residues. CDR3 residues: CASSPLGPQETQYF. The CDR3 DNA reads TGTGCCAGCAGCCCCCTGGGGCCACAAGAGACCCAGTACTTC.

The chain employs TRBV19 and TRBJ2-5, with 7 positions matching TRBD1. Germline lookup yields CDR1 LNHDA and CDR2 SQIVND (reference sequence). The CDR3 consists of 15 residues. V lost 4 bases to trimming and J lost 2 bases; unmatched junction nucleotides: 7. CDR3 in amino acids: CASSRGTVGQETQYF. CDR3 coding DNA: TGTGCCAGTAGTAGGGGGACAGTGGGACAAGAGACCCAGTACTTC.

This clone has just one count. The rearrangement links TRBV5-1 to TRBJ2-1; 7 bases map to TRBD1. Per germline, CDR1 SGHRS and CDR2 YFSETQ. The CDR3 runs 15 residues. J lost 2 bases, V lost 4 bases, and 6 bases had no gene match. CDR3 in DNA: TGCGCCAGCAGCAAAGGGACAGACCCCTACAATGAGCAGTTCTTC. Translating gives CASSKGTDPYNEQFF.

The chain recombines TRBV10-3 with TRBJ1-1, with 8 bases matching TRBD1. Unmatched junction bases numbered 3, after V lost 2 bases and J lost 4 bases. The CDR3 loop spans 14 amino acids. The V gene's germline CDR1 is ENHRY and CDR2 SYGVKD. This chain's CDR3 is CAISETGGGTEAFF. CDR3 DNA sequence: TGTGCCATCAGTGAGACAGGGGGTGGCACTGAAGCTTTCTTT.

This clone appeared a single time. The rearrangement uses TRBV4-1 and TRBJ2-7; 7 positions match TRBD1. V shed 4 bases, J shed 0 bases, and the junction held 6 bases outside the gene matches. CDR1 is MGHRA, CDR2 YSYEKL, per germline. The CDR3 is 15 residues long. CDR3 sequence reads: CASSRPGTASYEQYF. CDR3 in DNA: TGCGCCAGCAGCCGTCCCGGGACAGCCTCCTACGAGCAGTACTTC.

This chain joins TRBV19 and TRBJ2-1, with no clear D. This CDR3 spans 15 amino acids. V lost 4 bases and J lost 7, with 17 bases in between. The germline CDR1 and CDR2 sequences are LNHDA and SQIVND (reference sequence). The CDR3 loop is CASSTAQGKENEQFF. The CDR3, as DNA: TGTGCCAGTAGTACAGCCCAAGGTAAGGAAAATGAGCAGTTCTTC.

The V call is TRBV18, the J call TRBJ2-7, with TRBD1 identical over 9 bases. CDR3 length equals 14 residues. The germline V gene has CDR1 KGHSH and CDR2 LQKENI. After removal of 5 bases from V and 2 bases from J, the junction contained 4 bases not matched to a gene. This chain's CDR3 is CASSSGQGTYEQYF. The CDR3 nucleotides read TGTGCCAGCTCATCAGGACAGGGGACCTACGAGCAGTACTTC.

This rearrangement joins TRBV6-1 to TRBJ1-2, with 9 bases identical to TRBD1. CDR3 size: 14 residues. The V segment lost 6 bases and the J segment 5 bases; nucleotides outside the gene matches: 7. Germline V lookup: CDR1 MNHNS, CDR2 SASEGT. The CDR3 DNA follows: TGTGCCAGCAGGACCCGGACAGGGGCGTATGGCTACACCTTC. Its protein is CASRTRTGAYGYTF.

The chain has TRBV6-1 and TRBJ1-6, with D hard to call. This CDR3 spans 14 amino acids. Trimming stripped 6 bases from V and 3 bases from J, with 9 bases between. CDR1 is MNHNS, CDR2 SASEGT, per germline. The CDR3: CASRDGYYNSPLHF. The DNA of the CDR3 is TGTGCCAGCAGGGACGGATACTATAATTCACCCCTCCACTTT.

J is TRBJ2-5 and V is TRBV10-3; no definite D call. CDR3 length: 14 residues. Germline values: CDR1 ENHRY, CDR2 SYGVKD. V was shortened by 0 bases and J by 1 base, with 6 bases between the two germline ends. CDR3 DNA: TGTGCCATCAGTGAGTCGAATAGCCAAGAGACCCAGTACTTC. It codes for CAISESNSQETQYF.

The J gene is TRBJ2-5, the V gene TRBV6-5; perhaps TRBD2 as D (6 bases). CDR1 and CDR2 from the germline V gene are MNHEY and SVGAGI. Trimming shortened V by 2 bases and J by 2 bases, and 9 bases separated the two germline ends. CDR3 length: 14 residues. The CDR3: CASSYGGQQETQYF. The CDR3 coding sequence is TGTGCCAGCAGTTACGGAGGGCAGCAAGAGACCCAGTACTTC.

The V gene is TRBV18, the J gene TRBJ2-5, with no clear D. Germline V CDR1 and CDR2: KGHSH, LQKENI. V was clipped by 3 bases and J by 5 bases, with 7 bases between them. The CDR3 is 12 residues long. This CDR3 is CASSPPAETQYF. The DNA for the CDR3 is TGTGCCAGCTCACCCCCCGCGGAGACCCAGTACTTC.

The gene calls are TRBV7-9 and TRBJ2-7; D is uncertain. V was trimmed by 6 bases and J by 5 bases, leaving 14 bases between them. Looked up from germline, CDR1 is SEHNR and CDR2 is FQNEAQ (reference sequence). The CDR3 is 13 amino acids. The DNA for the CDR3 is TGTGCCAGCAGGGTGTCCGCCACCAACGAGCAGTACTTC. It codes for CASRVSATNEQYF.

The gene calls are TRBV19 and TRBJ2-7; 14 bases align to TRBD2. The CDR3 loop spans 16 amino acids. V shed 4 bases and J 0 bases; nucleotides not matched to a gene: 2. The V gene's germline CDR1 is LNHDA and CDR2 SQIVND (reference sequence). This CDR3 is CASSKGTSGSSYEQYF. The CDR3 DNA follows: TGTGCCAGTAGTAAGGGGACTAGCGGGAGCTCCTACGAGCAGTACTTC.

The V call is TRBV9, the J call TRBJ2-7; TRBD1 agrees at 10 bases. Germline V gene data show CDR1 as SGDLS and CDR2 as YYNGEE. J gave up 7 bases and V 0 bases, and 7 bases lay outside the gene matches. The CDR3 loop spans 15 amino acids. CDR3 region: CASSVEGTGEREQYF. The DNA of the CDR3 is TGTGCCAGCAGCGTAGAAGGGACAGGGGAACGGGAGCAGTACTTC.

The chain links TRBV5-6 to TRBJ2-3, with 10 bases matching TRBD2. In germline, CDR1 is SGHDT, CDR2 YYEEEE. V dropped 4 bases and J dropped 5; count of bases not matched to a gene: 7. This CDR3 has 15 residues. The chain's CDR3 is CASSGGTSVEDTQYF. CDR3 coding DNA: TGTGCCAGCAGCGGAGGGACTAGCGTTGAAGATACGCAGTATTTT.